These 5 T cell receptor beta chains were sequenced from one sample in a study of T cells in Graves' hyperthyroidism and ophthalmopathy. Amplified TCR beta CDR3 regions derived from RNA transcripts. The HTBI primer set served for first-round RT-PCR of the TCR CDR3. MiXCR was run by TCRdb on the multiplex PCR reads, yielding one entry per CDR3 protein. The profile covers more than 300,000 distinct CDR3 sequences, with 13% appearing a single time and 9.2% taken by the ten largest. Source material: blood. The source of these receptors is a woman younger than 35 with Graves' hyperthyroidism.

This clonotype was counted ten times or more. The V and J genes are TRBV2 and TRBJ2-1, with 7 bases aligning to TRBD1. Trimming cost V 2 bases and J 4 bases; bases outside gene matches: 5. The CDR3 runs 15 residues. Germline V CDR1 and CDR2: SNHLY, FYNNEI. The CDR3 coding sequence is TGTGCCAGCAGTGAAACAGGGGAATCGTACAATGAGCAGTTCTTC. Encoded protein: CASSETGESYNEQFF.

CDR3 in DNA: TGTGCCAGCAGCTCGGACCAGACTAGCGGGAGATGGGGCGAGCAGTACTTC. Translating gives CASSSDQTSGRWGEQYF. The chain recombines TRBV6-1 with TRBJ2-7, with 12 bases fitting TRBD2. The CDR3 is made up of 17 amino acids. The germline V gene has CDR1 MNHNS and CDR2 SASEGT. J was trimmed by 6 bases and V by 6 bases; bases with no gene match: 15.

The sample holds many counts of this clonotype. The chain is built from TRBV7-3 and TRBJ2-5; D remains unclear. This CDR3 has 15 residues. Per germline, CDR1 SGHTA and CDR2 FQGTGA. The V end was cut by 3 bases, the J end by 5 bases, with 16 bases between. The CDR3 sequence is CASSFTDGRMETQYF. The CDR3, as DNA: TGTGCCAGCAGCTTCACGGACGGACGGATGGAGACCCAGTACTTC.

The sample holds many counts of this clonotype. The chain is built from TRBV12-3 or TRBV12-4 and TRBJ1-5; D is uncertain. The CDR3 is 15 residues long. The V gene lost 6 bases and the J gene lost 0 bases, with 12 bases spanning the gap. The CDR3 here is CASSLPEYSNQPQHF. DNA of the CDR3: TGTGCCAGCAGCTTACCCGAGTATAGCAATCAGCCCCAGCATTTT.

This clonotype was recorded at least ten times. J is TRBJ2-1 and V is TRBV7-3; D call uncertain. V gave up 6 bases and J gave up 5 bases, with 11 bases separating them. Per the germline V gene, CDR1 is SGHTA and CDR2 is FQGTGA. This CDR3 has 13 amino acids. The CDR3 DNA reads as TGTGCCAGCAGTCCGACTCCTGACAATGAGCAGTTCTTC. Amino acid sequence: CASSPTPDNEQFF.